The 26 T cell receptor beta chains below were found in one sample sequenced in a study of blood T cell repertoires in COVID-19. Only in-frame clones appear in the TCRdb table, and some are missing; sequencing was by immunoSEQ multiplex PCR. The sample consists of around 200,000 clones, less than 85% of them appearing once. The specimen was PBMCs or T cells enriched from blood (not recorded which). The receptors come from a man aged 35 to 55 who had recovered from COVID-19.

V gene TRBV5-1 combines with J gene TRBJ2-1, with 8 bases aligning to TRBD2. There are 15 residues in the CDR3. The V segment lost 5 bases and the J segment 7 bases; nucleotides outside the gene matches: 11. CDR1 is SGHRS, CDR2 YFSETQ, per germline. The CDR3 sequence: CASRITGRAGNEQFF. Here the CDR3 DNA reads TGCGCCAGCAGGATCACCGGGAGGGCCGGGAATGAGCAGTTCTTC.

Points on this clone: The sample carries other DNA sequences with the same CDR3. The chain has TRBV3-1 (or the pseudogene TRBV3-2) and TRBJ2-7; D uncertain. CDR1 is LGHDT, CDR2 YNNKEL, per germline (reference sequence). This CDR3 is 12 amino acids long. V lost 1 base and J 4 bases, leaving 5 bases between the germline ends. The CDR3 is CASSQASYEQYF. DNA for the CDR3: TGTGCCAGCAGCCAAGCCTCTTACGAGCAGTACTTC.

The chain uses TRBV5-1 and TRBJ2-2; TRBD1 agrees at 7 bases. Per the germline V gene, CDR1 is SGHRS and CDR2 is YFSETQ. The junction had 5 bases not matched to a gene; V was cut back by 0 bases and J by 6 bases. The CDR3 totals 15 residues. For the CDR3, the DNA is TGCGCCAGCAGCTTGGGGGGGACAGCTCCCGGGGAGCTGTTTTTT. It yields the protein CASSLGGTAPGELFF.

V is TRBV15 and J is TRBJ2-3, with unresolved D. V was pared by 0 bases and J by 2 bases, with 12 bases between. The CDR3 loop spans 16 amino acids. Per the germline V gene, CDR1 is LNHNV and CDR2 is YYDKDF (reference sequence). DNA of the CDR3: TGTGCCACCAGCAGAGAGTACAGCCAATCCACAGATACGCAGTATTTT. It translates to CATSREYSQSTDTQYF.

V is TRBV10-3 and J is TRBJ2-3; 7 bases are a match to TRBD2. The CDR3 has 15 amino acids. V gave up 8 bases and J gave up 2 bases; unmatched junction bases: 10. CDR1 is ENHRY and CDR2 is SYGVKD in the germline V gene. The chain's CDR3 is CAIHGGREYTDTQYF. CDR3 nucleotide sequence: TGTGCCATCCACGGCGGGCGGGAGTACACAGATACGCAGTATTTT.

The chain employs TRBV2 and TRBJ2-7; 7 bases line up with TRBD1. This CDR3 comprises 15 residues. In germline, CDR1 is SNHLY, CDR2 FYNNEI. Trimming cost V 3 bases and J 4 bases; bases outside gene matches: 9. CDR3 DNA sequence: TGTGCCAGCAGTGATGGAACAGGGGTCAGGTACGAGCAGTACTTC. Encoded protein: CASSDGTGVRYEQYF.

On this clone itself: In the same sample, other DNA sequences code for this CDR3. This chain joins TRBV19 and TRBJ1-6, with 9 positions matching TRBD1. Germline assignment: CDR1 LNHDA and CDR2 SQIVND (reference sequence). The CDR3 is 16 amino acids. Unmatched junction bases numbered 0, after V lost 3 bases and J lost 0 bases. CDR3 coding DNA: TGTGCCAGTAGTATGACAGGGGGCTCCTATAATTCACCCCTCCACTTT. This encodes CASSMTGGSYNSPLHF.

This clone was picked up a small number of times. The gene calls are TRBV28 and TRBJ1-2; 9 nucleotides match TRBD1. Germline trimming cut 2 bases from V and 7 bases from J; bases unmatched to any gene: 8. Looked up from germline, CDR1 is MDHEN and CDR2 is SYDVKM. CDR3 size: 15 residues. The CDR3 DNA is TGTGCCAGCAGTTTACCCGACAGGGGGTTAGGTGGCTACACCTTC. Its protein product is CASSLPDRGLGGYTF.

V and J are TRBV20-1 and TRBJ2-1; D remains unclear. From germline, CDR1 is DFQATT and CDR2 SNEGSKA (reference sequence). The CDR3 loop spans 14 amino acids. V was pared by 3 bases and J by 2 bases, with 11 bases between. The CDR3 nucleotides are TGCAGTGCTAGTAGGTCAGGAACCTACAATGAGCAGTTCTTC. It specifies CSASRSGTYNEQFF.

The CDR3 loop is CASFGGMNTEAFF. CDR3 DNA: TGTGCCAGTTTTGGAGGAATGAACACTGAAGCTTTCTTT. This chain links TRBV28 with TRBJ1-1; D gene uncertain. Germline loops: CDR1 MDHEN, CDR2 SYDVKM. This CDR3 contains 13 residues. V was clipped by 9 bases and J by 0 bases, with 11 bases between them.

The gene calls are TRBV5-1 and TRBJ2-7; possible D gene TRBD1, 6 bases. Trimming took off 4 bases at V and 4 bases at J, with 12 bases between the two ends. CDR3 length equals 13 residues. Germline assignment: CDR1 SGHRS and CDR2 YFSETQ. CDR3 bases: TGCGCCAGCAGCCCGGTGGGGGCATACGAGCAGTACTTC. This gives the protein CASSPVGAYEQYF.

This chain uses TRBV6-5 with TRBJ2-7, with TRBD1 matching over 8 bases. This CDR3 is built from 14 residues. Per germline, CDR1 MNHEY and CDR2 SVGAGI. V lost 7 bases, J lost 3 bases, and 8 bases stayed unmatched. CDR3 in DNA: TGTGCCAGCACCCCACGGACAGGGAGCTACGAGCAGTACTTC. Its translation: CASTPRTGSYEQYF.

J is TRBJ2-3 and V is TRBV7-2; 10 bases map to TRBD1. J lost 14 bases, V lost 4 bases, and 12 bases had no gene match. CDR3 size: 14 residues. Germline V gives CDR1 SGHTA, CDR2 FQGNSA. This CDR3 reads CASSSTGGDTQWYF. The CDR3 nucleotides are TGTGCCAGCAGCTCGACAGGGGGCGATACGCAGTGGTATTTT. Full variable domain (outside the CDR3, taken from reference TRBV7-2 and TRBJ2-3): GAGVSQSPSNKVTEKGKDVELRCDPISGHTALYWYRQSLGQGLEFLIYFQGNSAPDKSGLPSDRFSAERTGGSVSTLTIQRTQQEDSAVYLCASSSTGGDTQWYFGPGTRLTVL.

The chain links TRBV2 to TRBJ2-7; 10 nucleotides align to TRBD2. CDR1 and CDR2 (germline): SNHLY, FYNNEI. This CDR3 is built from 17 residues. Unmatched junction bases numbered 7, after V lost 2 bases and J lost 0 bases. The CDR3 nucleotides read TGTGCCAGCAGTGAACCATATAGCGGGAGGAGCTCCTACGAGCAGTACTTC. Amino acid sequence: CASSEPYSGRSSYEQYF.

This chain connects TRBV7-9 to TRBJ1-2; 10 nucleotides match TRBD1. This CDR3 contains 14 residues. The V segment lost 1 base and the J segment 8 bases; nucleotides outside the gene matches: 4. The germline CDR1 and CDR2 sequences are SEHNR and FQNEAQ (reference sequence). The CDR3 loop is CASSLGGTGEGYTF. The CDR3 DNA reads as TGTGCCAGCAGCTTAGGAGGGACAGGGGAAGGCTACACCTTC.

The V call is TRBV10-1, the J call TRBJ2-2, with a possible D match to TRBD2 (5 bases). The CDR3 runs 13 residues. Germline V gene sequence: CDR1 WNHNN, CDR2 SYGVQD (reference sequence). V was clipped by 6 bases and J by 0 bases, with 5 bases between them. The CDR3 sequence: CASRGANTGELFF. The DNA of the CDR3 is TGCGCCAGCAGGGGAGCGAACACCGGGGAGCTGTTTTTT.

The chain is built from TRBV11-3 and TRBJ2-7; 8 nucleotides align to TRBD1. V was clipped by 5 bases and J by 0 bases; unmatched bases: 6. CDR3 size: 15 residues. CDR1 and CDR2 from the germline V gene are SGHNT and YENEEA. Here the CDR3 reads CASSPGTGLSYEQYF. DNA of the CDR3: TGTGCCAGCAGCCCCGGGACAGGACTCTCCTACGAGCAGTACTTC.

This clone was observed a handful of times. This chain joins TRBV7-9 and TRBJ1-1; TRBD1 might be the D (5 bases). Per the germline V gene, CDR1 is SEHNR and CDR2 is FQNEAQ (reference sequence). V gave up 2 bases and J gave up 3 bases, with 22 bases separating them. This CDR3 comprises 18 residues. The DNA of the CDR3 is TGTGCCAGCAGCTTACTTGGTCGGGGACTGTTTGAGTACACTGAAGCTTTCTTT. This codes for CASSLLGRGLFEYTEAFF.

This clone is a singleton in its sample. The chain recombines TRBV5-6 with TRBJ1-1, with 9 bases fitting TRBD1. The length of the CDR3 is 16 residues. Germline V CDR1 and CDR2: SGHDT, YYEEEE. J lost 8 bases, V lost 4 bases, and 15 bases had no gene match. The CDR3 spells CASSPGQGSSKDEAFF. The CDR3 region has the DNA TGTGCCAGCAGCCCAGGACAGGGGTCAAGCAAAGACGAAGCTTTCTTT.

V and J are TRBV3-1 (or the pseudogene TRBV3-2) and TRBJ2-5; D might be TRBD1 (6 bases). Germline V gene lookup returns CDR1 LGHDT and CDR2 YNNKEL (reference sequence). The ends were cut back, 4 bases at V and 5 bases at J, with 11 bases in the middle. The CDR3 runs to 13 residues. CDR3 protein: CASSLRGGETQYF. The CDR3 bases are TGTGCCAGCAGCCTCAGGGGTGGTGAGACCCAGTACTTC.

The chain is built from TRBV19 and TRBJ1-3; a weak D match, TRBD1 (5 bases). In germline, CDR1 is LNHDA, CDR2 SQIVND (reference sequence). Trimming took off 3 bases at V and 4 bases at J, with 13 bases between the two ends. The CDR3 consists of 15 residues. Here the CDR3 reads CASSMFGTGGNTIYF. CDR3 DNA: TGTGCCAGTAGTATGTTCGGGACTGGGGGAAACACCATATATTTT.

This clone is a singleton in its sample. As DNA, the CDR3 is TGTGCCAGCAGCGTCCAGATAGCCTCTGGAAACACCATATATTTT. It specifies CASSVQIASGNTIYF. The rearrangement uses TRBV3-1 (or the pseudogene TRBV3-2) and TRBJ1-3; D is unresolved. The germline V gene has CDR1 LGHDT and CDR2 YNNKEL (reference sequence). Trimming stripped 5 bases from V and 0 bases from J, with 11 bases between. This CDR3 comprises 15 residues.

This chain links TRBV7-2 with TRBJ2-1; 11 nucleotides agree with TRBD2. This CDR3 spans 19 amino acids. The germline CDR1 and CDR2 sequences are SGHTA and FQGNSA. V was pared by 7 bases and J by 0 bases, with 14 bases of the junction left unmatched. The CDR3 nucleotides are TGTGCCAGCACCGCCGGGACTAGCGGCCCCAGGAGCTCCTACAATGAGCAGTTCTTC. Protein product: CASTAGTSGPRSSYNEQFF.

CDR3 protein: CASTSLRNEQFF. Here the CDR3 DNA reads TGTGCCAGCACCTCCTTGAGGAATGAGCAGTTCTTC. The V gene is TRBV12-3 or TRBV12-4, the J gene TRBJ2-1, with no clear D. The CDR3 has 12 residues. With 7 bases removed from V and 7 bases from J, the gap between germline ends came to 11 bases.

The rearrangement joins TRBV15 to TRBJ2-1; 14 nucleotides agree with TRBD2. This CDR3 is built from 16 residues. The germline V gene has CDR1 LNHNV and CDR2 YYDKDF (reference sequence). With V trimmed by 4 bases and J by 9 bases, 8 bases remained unmatched. Written as DNA, the CDR3 is TGTGCCACCAGCAAGCCCGGGACTAGCGGGGGAGGTGAGCAGTTCTTC. Amino acids: CATSKPGTSGGGEQFF. The variable domain in full, completed from reference TRBV15 and TRBJ2-1, reads DAMVIQNPRYQVTQFGKPVTLSCSQTLNHNVMYWYQQKSSQAPKLLFHYYDKDFNNEADTPDNFQSRRPNTSFCFLDIRSPGLGDTAMYLCATSKPGTSGGGEQFFGPGTRLTVL.

The table lists this clone with a count of one. V usage is TRBV11-3 and J usage is TRBJ2-5; 9 bases match TRBD2. The CDR3 has 16 residues. From germline, CDR1 is SGHNT and CDR2 YENEEA. After removal of 0 bases from V and 2 bases from J, the junction contained 4 bases not matched to a gene. Written as DNA, the CDR3 is TGTGCCAGCAGCTTAGATGTGACTAGCGGACAAGAGACCCAGTACTTC. It is translated as CASSLDVTSGQETQYF.